The 20 T cell receptor beta chains below come from one sample, sequenced in a study of human T cells and chemical hapten exposure. TCRdb independently ran MiXCR on the RACE reads; one entry per CDR3 protein. In the table there are 99,000 or so distinct CDR3 sequences, 10% to 12% of which are singletons. Time point meaning: pre-sensitization, week 0. Treatment defined: therapeutic diphenylcyclopropenone sensitization with weekly scalp DPC. This specimen consisted of whole blood, obtained in connection with sensitization to the hapten diphenylcyclopropenone (DPC). The receptors come from a woman aged 55-70 years with alopecia areata. Some clones in this sample may be carry-over from other donors' samples.

This chain joins TRBV12-3 or TRBV12-4 and TRBJ2-7; 12 bases match TRBD2. This CDR3 region has 15 residues. With 6 bases clipped from V and 1 base from J, the junction kept 4 bases outside the gene matches. This chain's CDR3 is CASSTGLAGSYEQYF. CDR3 bases: TGTGCCAGCAGCACGGGACTAGCGGGTTCCTACGAGCAGTACTTC.

In its sample, this clonotype was seen many times. The chain has TRBV11-2 and TRBJ2-2; D gene uncertain. This CDR3 is built from 15 residues. V was pared by 3 bases and J by 4 bases, with 12 bases between. In germline, CDR1 is SGHAT, CDR2 FQNNGV. CDR3 DNA sequence: TGTGCCAGCAGCTTTAGCCGGGTCAGCACCGGGGAGCTGTTTTTT. This sequence encodes CASSFSRVSTGELFF.

This clonotype was seen ten or more times. The chain links TRBV18 to TRBJ1-1, with D perhaps matching TRBD1 (6 bases). The CDR3 has 14 residues. Deletions cut 6 bases from V and 4 bases from J, with 15 bases between. Looked up from germline, CDR1 is KGHSH and CDR2 is LQKENI. CDR3 DNA sequence: TGTGCCAGCTCCCTCAACAGGGATAGCACTGAAGCTTTCTTT. It translates to CASSLNRDSTEAFF.

This clonotype was recorded many times. V gene TRBV9 combines with J gene TRBJ2-2; D gene unclear. The CDR3 is 14 residues long. Trimming pared 7 bases from V and 0 bases from J, leaving 10 bases between. Germline V CDR1 and CDR2: SGDLS, YYNGEE. This CDR3 is CASQYSANTGELFF. CDR3 bases: TGTGCCAGCCAATACAGCGCGAACACCGGGGAGCTGTTTTTT.

This rearrangement joins TRBV20-1 to TRBJ2-7; 8 bases fit TRBD2. Germline V gene lookup returns CDR1 DFQATT and CDR2 SNEGSKA (reference sequence). The CDR3 has 14 amino acids. The V and J ends lost 6 bases and 6 bases, in that order; junction bases with no gene match: 13. The CDR3, as DNA: TGCAGTGCCCCTACTGCCGCGGGGGGCTTCGAGCAGTACTTC. This codes for CSAPTAAGGFEQYF.

The chain has TRBV20-1 and TRBJ2-1; TRBD1 aligns across 9 bases. Germline-derived CDR1 and CDR2 are DFQATT and SNEGSKA (reference sequence). Germline trimming cut 5 bases from V and 9 bases from J; bases unmatched to any gene: 8. The CDR3 runs 13 residues. The CDR3 here is CSARRDRVLEQFF. In nucleotides, the CDR3 is TGCAGTGCTCGCCGGGACAGGGTTCTTGAGCAGTTCTTC.

This clonotype was detected only a few times. The chain couples TRBV20-1 to TRBJ2-2; D not resolved. V was clipped by 3 bases and J by 6 bases, with 14 bases between them. Germline V gene data show CDR1 as DFQATT and CDR2 as SNEGSKA (reference sequence). The CDR3 is 14 amino acids. The CDR3: CSASSLGKPGELFF. The CDR3 nucleotides read TGCAGTGCTAGTTCTTTGGGGAAACCCGGGGAGCTGTTTTTT.

This clonotype showed up many times. The chain is built from TRBV10-2 and TRBJ2-7, with TRBD1 matching 7 bases. After removal of 6 bases from V and 4 bases from J, the junction contained 12 bases not matched to a gene. The CDR3 is 15 amino acids. Looked up from germline, CDR1 is WSHSY and CDR2 is SAAADI. CDR3 amino acids: CASRKGQNPRYEQYF. The DNA of the CDR3 is TGCGCCAGCAGGAAGGGACAGAACCCCCGGTACGAGCAGTACTTC.

This clonotype showed up many times. The chain carries TRBV5-1 and TRBJ2-2; TRBD2 might be the D (6 bases). CDR1 and CDR2 (germline): SGHRS, YFSETQ. Trimming pared 5 bases from V and 6 bases from J, leaving 17 bases between. This CDR3 has 15 residues. The CDR3 loop is CASREAALASGELFF. The CDR3 coding sequence is TGCGCCAGCAGGGAGGCCGCCCTAGCGTCCGGGGAGCTGTTTTTT.

V and J are TRBV20-1 and TRBJ1-1; maybe TRBD1 (6 bases). Trimming pared 2 bases from V and 6 bases from J, leaving 16 bases between. This CDR3 region has 14 residues. Germline lookup yields CDR1 DFQATT and CDR2 SNEGSKA (reference sequence). The CDR3 protein is CSARITGKGAEAFF. The CDR3 bases are TGCAGTGCTAGAATTACAGGGAAGGGCGCTGAAGCTTTCTTT.

Only a few counts were recorded for this clonotype. The rearrangement links TRBV13 to TRBJ2-6, with 10 bases fitting TRBD1. The CDR3 has 20 residues. Germline CDR1 and CDR2: PRHDT and FYEKMQ (reference sequence). The junction had 12 bases not matched to a gene; V was cut back by 1 base and J by 3 bases. CDR3 bases: TGTGCCAGCAGCTTAGCTTCCAGGACAGGGGGGCGCTTTGGGGCCAACGTCCTGACTTTC. Translated, it gives CASSLASRTGGRFGANVLTF.

V usage is TRBV18 and J usage is TRBJ1-5, with a weak D call TRBD1 (6 bases). The germline V and J ends were trimmed by 6 bases and 5 bases, with 11 bases remaining between them. This CDR3 has 13 amino acids. Per the germline V gene, CDR1 is KGHSH and CDR2 is LQKENI. The CDR3 nucleotides read TGTGCCAGCTCGCGTCGGACAGATCAGCCCCAGCATTTT. This gives the protein CASSRRTDQPQHF.

The chain carries TRBV7-8 and TRBJ1-2; possible D gene TRBD1, 5 bases. CDR3 size: 16 residues. V was cut by 1 base and J by 4 bases, with 16 bases left in between. CDR1 is SGHVS and CDR2 is FQNEAQ in the germline V gene. The CDR3 sequence is CASSLGSAGTIYGYTF. CDR3 sequence (DNA): TGTGCCAGCAGCTTAGGTTCCGCAGGGACTATCTATGGCTACACCTTC.

A single count supports this clonotype. The gene calls are TRBV6-6 and TRBJ2-3; 10 bases align to TRBD2. The V and J ends lost 5 bases and 3 bases, in that order; junction bases with no gene match: 8. This CDR3 region has 16 residues. CDR1 MNHNY and CDR2 SVGAGI come from the germline V gene (reference sequence). The CDR3 DNA reads TGTGCCAGCAGTCGCAGAGCGGGGGGGTTGACAGATACGCAGTATTTT. Protein product: CASSRRAGGLTDTQYF.

This clonotype was recorded many times. V is TRBV29-1 and J is TRBJ2-5; D is unresolved. The CDR3 extends over 14 amino acids. Trimming left V 4 bases short and J 2 bases short, with 14 bases between. Germline V gene lookup returns CDR1 SQVTM and CDR2 ANQGSEA. In nucleotides, the CDR3 is TGCAGCGTTGGGGCACAGACCCTGCAAGAGACCCAGTACTTC. It translates to CSVGAQTLQETQYF.

This clonotype has at least ten counts. The chain recombines TRBV12-3 or TRBV12-4 with TRBJ1-4; D unresolved. V was cut by 8 bases and J by 0 bases, with 19 bases left in between. The CDR3 sequence is 17 residues long. The CDR3 loop reads CASGPGLDLATNEKLFF. CDR3 nucleotides: TGTGCCAGCGGGCCGGGTCTTGATCTCGCAACTAATGAAAAACTGTTTTTT.

This clonotype was seen at least ten times. The rearrangement uses TRBV5-1 and TRBJ2-2; maybe TRBD1 (5 bases). This CDR3 has 15 residues. Germline CDR1 and CDR2: SGHRS and YFSETQ. V gave up 4 bases and J gave up 1 base, with 11 bases separating them. CDR3 protein: CASSAGQGNTGELFF. CDR3 DNA: TGCGCCAGCAGCGCCGGCCAGGGGAACACCGGGGAGCTGTTTTTT.

This clonotype was counted many times. The V gene is TRBV7-9, the J gene TRBJ2-7, with D possibly TRBD1 on 6 matching bases. This CDR3 has 19 amino acids. V was pared by 4 bases and J by 4 bases, with 29 bases between. CDR1 SEHNR and CDR2 FQNEAQ come from the germline V gene (reference sequence). The CDR3 here is CASSYTGPAWARGSYEQYF. CDR3 DNA: TGTGCCAGCAGCTATACAGGGCCCGCTTGGGCCAGGGGTTCATACGAGCAGTACTTC.

The chain uses TRBV7-2 and TRBJ2-3; tentative D call: TRBD1 (7 bases). Per the germline V gene, CDR1 is SGHTA and CDR2 is FQGNSA. This CDR3 is built from 14 residues. V lost 7 bases to trimming and J lost 6 bases, with 17 bases between them. The DNA of the CDR3 is TGTGCCAGCACCAACAGGGGAGGTGCGGATACGCAGTATTTT. The encoded protein is CASTNRGGADTQYF.

The table lists this clonotype with many counts. The J gene is TRBJ2-5, the V gene TRBV18; perhaps TRBD1 as D (6 bases). V lost 4 bases and J lost 5, with 11 bases in between. CDR3 length: 13 amino acids. Looked up from germline, CDR1 is KGHSH and CDR2 is LQKENI. The CDR3, as DNA: TGTGCCAGCTCACTACAGGGTACGGAGACCCAGTACTTC. This translates into CASSLQGTETQYF.